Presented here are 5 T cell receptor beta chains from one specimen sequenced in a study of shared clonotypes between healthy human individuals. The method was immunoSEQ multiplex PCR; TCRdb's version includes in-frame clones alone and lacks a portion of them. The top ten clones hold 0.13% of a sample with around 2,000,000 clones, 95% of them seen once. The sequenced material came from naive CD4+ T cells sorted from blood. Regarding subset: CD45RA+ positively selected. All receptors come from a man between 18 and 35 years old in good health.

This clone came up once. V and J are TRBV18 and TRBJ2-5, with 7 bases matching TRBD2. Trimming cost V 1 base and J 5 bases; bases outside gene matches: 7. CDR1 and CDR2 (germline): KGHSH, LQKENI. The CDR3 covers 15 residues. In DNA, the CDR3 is TGTGCCAGCTCACCACTTGCGGGAGCCTCTGAGACCCAGTACTTC. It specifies CASSPLAGASETQYF.

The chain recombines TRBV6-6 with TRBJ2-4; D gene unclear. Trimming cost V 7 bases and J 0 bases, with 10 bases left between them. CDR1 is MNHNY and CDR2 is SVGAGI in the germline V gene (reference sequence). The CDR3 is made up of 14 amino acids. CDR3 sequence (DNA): TGTGCCAGCACCAACAGTCTAGCCAAAAACATTCAGTACTTC. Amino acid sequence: CASTNSLAKNIQYF.

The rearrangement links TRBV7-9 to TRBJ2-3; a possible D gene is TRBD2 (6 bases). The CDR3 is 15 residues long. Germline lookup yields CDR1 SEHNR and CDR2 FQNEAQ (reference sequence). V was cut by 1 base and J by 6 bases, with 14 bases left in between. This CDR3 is CASSLVPRLGDTQYF. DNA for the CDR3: TGTGCCAGCAGCTTAGTTCCCCGACTAGGTGATACGCAGTATTTT.

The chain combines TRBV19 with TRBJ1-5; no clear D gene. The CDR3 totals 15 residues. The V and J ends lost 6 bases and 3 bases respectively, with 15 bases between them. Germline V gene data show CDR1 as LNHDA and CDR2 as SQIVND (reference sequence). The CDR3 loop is CASSEEGDTNQPQHF. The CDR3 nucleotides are TGTGCCAGTAGCGAAGAAGGCGACACCAATCAGCCCCAGCATTTT.

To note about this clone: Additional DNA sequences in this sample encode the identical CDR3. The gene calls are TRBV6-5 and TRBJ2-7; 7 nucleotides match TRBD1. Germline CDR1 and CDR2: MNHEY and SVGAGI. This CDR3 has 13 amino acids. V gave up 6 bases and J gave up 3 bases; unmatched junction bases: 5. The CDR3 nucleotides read TGTGCCAGCAGCCGGGACAGCCACTACGAGCAGTACTTC. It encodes CASSRDSHYEQYF.